The sequence of this T cell receptor beta chain was determined in a study of T-cell memory formation after mild COVID-19. CDR3 length equals 15 residues. The ends lost 1 base at V and 4 bases at J; junction bases unmatched: 2. The germline CDR1 and CDR2 sequences are LNHDA and SQIVND (reference sequence). MiXCR was run by TCRdb on the 5' RACE reads, yielding one entry per CDR3 protein. This sample carries hundreds of thousands of distinct CDR3 sequences, over 15% of them seen once, and the ten largest clones take 3.5%. This chain links TRBV19 with TRBJ1-2, with TRBD1 identical over 11 bases. The sequence derives from a man younger than 35 who had mild COVID-19 (a few samples of this study predate the infection). Cell type and time point are not known. The sequencing input was PBMCs or a T cell subset sorted from them (not recorded which). CDR3 loop: CASSIAGTGGYGYTF. The DNA for the CDR3 is TGTGCCAGTAGTATAGCCGGGACAGGGGGCTATGGCTACACCTTC.